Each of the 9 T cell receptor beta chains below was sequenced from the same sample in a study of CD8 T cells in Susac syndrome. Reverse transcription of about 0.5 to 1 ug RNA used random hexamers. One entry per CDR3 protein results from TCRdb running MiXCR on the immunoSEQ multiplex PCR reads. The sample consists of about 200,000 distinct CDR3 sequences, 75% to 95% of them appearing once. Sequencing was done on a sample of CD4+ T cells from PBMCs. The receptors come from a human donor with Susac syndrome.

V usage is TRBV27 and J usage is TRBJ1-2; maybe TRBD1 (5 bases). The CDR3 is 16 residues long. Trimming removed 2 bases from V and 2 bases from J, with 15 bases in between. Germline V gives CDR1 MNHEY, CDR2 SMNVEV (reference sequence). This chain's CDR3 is CASSLHGQFENYGYTF. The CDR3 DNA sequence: TGTGCCAGCAGTTTACATGGACAATTCGAGAACTATGGCTACACCTTC.

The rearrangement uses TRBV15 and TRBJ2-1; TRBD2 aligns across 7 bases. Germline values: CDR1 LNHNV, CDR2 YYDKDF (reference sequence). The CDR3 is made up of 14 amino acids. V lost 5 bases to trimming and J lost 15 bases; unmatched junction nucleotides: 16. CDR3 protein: CATSRKGTTSGGFF. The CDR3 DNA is TGTGCCACCAGCCGAAAGGGGACCACCTCGGGGGGGTTCTTC.

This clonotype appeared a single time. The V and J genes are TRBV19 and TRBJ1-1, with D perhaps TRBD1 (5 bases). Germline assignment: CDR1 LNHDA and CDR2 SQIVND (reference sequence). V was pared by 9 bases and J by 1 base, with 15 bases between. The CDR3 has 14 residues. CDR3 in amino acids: CASRVENQNTEAFF. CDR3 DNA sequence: TGTGCCAGCAGGGTGGAGAATCAGAACACTGAAGCTTTCTTT.

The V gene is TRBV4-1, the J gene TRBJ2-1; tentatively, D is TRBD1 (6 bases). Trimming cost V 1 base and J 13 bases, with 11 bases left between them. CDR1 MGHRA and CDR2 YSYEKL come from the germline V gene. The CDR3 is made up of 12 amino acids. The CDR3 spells CASSQVLGAQFF. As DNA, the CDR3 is TGCGCCAGCAGCCAAGTGCTGGGGGCCCAGTTCTTC.

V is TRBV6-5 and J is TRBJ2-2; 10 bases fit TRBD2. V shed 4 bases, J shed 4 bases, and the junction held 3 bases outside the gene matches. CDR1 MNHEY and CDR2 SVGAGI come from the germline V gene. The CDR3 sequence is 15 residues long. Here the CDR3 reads CASSSTSGLTGELFF. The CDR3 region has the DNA TGTGCCAGCAGTTCGACTAGCGGGCTCACCGGGGAGCTGTTTTTT.

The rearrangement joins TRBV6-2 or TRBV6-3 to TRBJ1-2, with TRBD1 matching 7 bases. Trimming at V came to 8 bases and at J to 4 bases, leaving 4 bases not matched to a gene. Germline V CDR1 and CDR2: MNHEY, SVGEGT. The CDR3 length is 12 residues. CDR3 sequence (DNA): TGTGCCAGCGGACAGGTTATCTATGGCTACACCTTC. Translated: CASGQVIYGYTF.

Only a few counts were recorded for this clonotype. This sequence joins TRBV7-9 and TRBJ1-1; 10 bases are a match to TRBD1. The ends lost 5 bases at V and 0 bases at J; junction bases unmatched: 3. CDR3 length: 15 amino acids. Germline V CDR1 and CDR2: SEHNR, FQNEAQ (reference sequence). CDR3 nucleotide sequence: TGTGCCAGCAGCCGGGGACAGGGGATGAACACTGAAGCTTTCTTT. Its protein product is CASSRGQGMNTEAFF.

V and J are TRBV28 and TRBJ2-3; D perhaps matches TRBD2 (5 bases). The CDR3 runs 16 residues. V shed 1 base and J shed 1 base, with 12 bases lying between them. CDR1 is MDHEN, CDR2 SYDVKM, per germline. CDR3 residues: CASSLSGYPGTDTQYF. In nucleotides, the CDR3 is TGTGCCAGCAGTTTATCGGGGTACCCCGGCACAGATACGCAGTATTTT.

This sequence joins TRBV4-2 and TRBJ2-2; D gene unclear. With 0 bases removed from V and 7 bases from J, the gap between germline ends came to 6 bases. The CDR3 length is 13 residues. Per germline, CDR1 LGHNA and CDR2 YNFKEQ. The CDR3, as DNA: TGTGCCAGCAGCCAAGATAGTGGCGGGGAGCTGTTTTTT. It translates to CASSQDSGGELFF.